One sample yielded the 27 T cell receptor beta chains listed below, sequenced in a study of shared clonotypes between healthy human individuals. This table comes from immunoSEQ multiplex PCR, and its TCRdb copy is limited to in-frame clones, with some not included. This sample has 490,000 or so clones; around 79% occur once, and the top ten carry about an eighth. The sequenced sample consisted of PBMCs. The receptors here all came from a woman aged 40 to 55 in good health. Some clones in this sample may be carry-over from other donors' samples.

Here the CDR3 reads CASSARTGGWNTEAFF. The CDR3 DNA follows: TGTGCCAGCAGTGCCCGGACAGGGGGCTGGAACACTGAAGCTTTCTTT. V usage is TRBV28 and J usage is TRBJ1-1, with 11 bases identical to TRBD1. Germline V lookup: CDR1 MDHEN, CDR2 SYDVKM. The CDR3 covers 16 residues. With V trimmed by 5 bases and J by 1 base, 6 bases remained unmatched.

The rearrangement uses TRBV10-3 and TRBJ1-4; D is perhaps TRBD1 (5 bases). The CDR3 covers 15 residues. Trimming took off 6 bases at V and 1 base at J, with 12 bases between the two ends. Looked up from germline, CDR1 is ENHRY and CDR2 is SYGVKD. This chain's CDR3 is CAIRDSPGTNEKLFF. The CDR3 coding sequence is TGTGCCATCAGAGACAGCCCGGGAACTAATGAAAAACTGTTTTTT.

This chain links TRBV15 with TRBJ2-3, with a possible D match to TRBD2 (6 bases). Per the germline V gene, CDR1 is LNHNV and CDR2 is YYDKDF (reference sequence). Trimming cost V 1 base and J 2 bases, with 13 bases left between them. CDR3 length: 16 residues. CDR3 region: CATSRGGGEHTDTQYF. In nucleotides, the CDR3 is TGTGCCACCAGCAGAGGGGGCGGGGAACACACAGATACGCAGTATTTT.

The rearrangement uses TRBV7-2 and TRBJ2-7; no reliable D call. Trimming pared 3 bases from V and 10 bases from J, leaving 13 bases between. Germline-derived CDR1 and CDR2 are SGHTA and FQGNSA. CDR3 length: 12 amino acids. The CDR3 DNA is TGTGCCAGCAGCTTTCCCCCCGACGCCCAGTACTTC. Its protein product is CASSFPPDAQYF.

The V call is TRBV4-2, the J call TRBJ1-1, with D perhaps matching TRBD1 (5 bases). The CDR3 covers 14 residues. Trimming cost V 0 bases and J 4 bases, with 9 bases left between them. CDR1 is LGHNA, CDR2 YNFKEQ, per germline. The CDR3, as DNA: TGTGCCAGCAGCCAAGACAGGGTGCCCACTGAAGCTTTCTTT. Its translation is CASSQDRVPTEAFF.

The V call is TRBV10-3, the J call TRBJ1-2; D is undetermined. Trimming cost V 0 bases and J 4 bases, with 6 bases left between them. CDR3 size: 13 residues. From germline, CDR1 is ENHRY and CDR2 SYGVKD. The CDR3 protein is CAISESSPYGYTF. The CDR3 DNA sequence: TGTGCCATCAGTGAGTCGAGTCCCTATGGCTACACCTTC.

This rearrangement joins TRBV28 to TRBJ2-6; TRBD1 might be the D (5 bases). CDR3 length: 16 residues. Trimming removed 6 bases from V and 4 bases from J, with 16 bases in between. Germline V gene sequence: CDR1 MDHEN, CDR2 SYDVKM. The CDR3 DNA reads as TGTGCCAGCAGCCCGATGGTGGGGCCAGGGGCCAACGTCCTGACTTTC. It specifies CASSPMVGPGANVLTF.

The count of this clone is one. This chain joins TRBV25-1 and TRBJ2-3, with D possibly being TRBD2 (6 bases). Per the germline V gene, CDR1 is MGHDK and CDR2 is SYGVNS. This CDR3 is 16 amino acids long. V lost 5 bases to trimming and J lost 1 base, with 16 bases between them. CDR3 sequence reads: CASSPAAGQRTDTQYF. CDR3 coding DNA: TGTGCCAGCAGTCCGGCGGCGGGGCAGCGCACAGATACGCAGTATTTT.

This chain links TRBV5-1 with TRBJ2-7; 8 bases are shared with TRBD2. Germline values: CDR1 SGHRS, CDR2 YFSETQ. The CDR3 is made up of 15 amino acids. The ends lost 9 bases at V and 5 bases at J; junction bases unmatched: 16. In DNA, the CDR3 is TGCGCCACCTCGGGAGGGCCCGGGACAATCGACGAGCAGTACTTC. Translating gives CATSGGPGTIDEQYF.

The V gene is TRBV18, the J gene TRBJ2-1; D is uncertain. Germline V lookup: CDR1 KGHSH, CDR2 LQKENI. Trimming removed 3 bases at V and 5 bases at J, with 8 bases between. There are 13 residues in the CDR3. CDR3 amino acids: CASSPPQHNEQFF. CDR3 DNA sequence: TGTGCCAGCTCACCCCCGCAGCACAATGAGCAGTTCTTC.

The chain uses TRBV28 and TRBJ2-3, with a possible D match to TRBD1 (7 bases). The CDR3 has 14 amino acids. Per the germline V gene, CDR1 is MDHEN and CDR2 is SYDVKM. Trimming left V 10 bases short and J 6 bases short, with 20 bases between. CDR3 amino acids: CATTGGGLRDTQYF. CDR3 DNA: TGTGCCACGACTGGAGGGGGCTTGCGGGATACGCAGTATTTT.

V gene TRBV28 combines with J gene TRBJ2-7; 9 nucleotides agree with TRBD1. The V segment lost 8 bases and the J segment 0 bases; nucleotides outside the gene matches: 11. CDR3 size: 16 residues. Germline V gene lookup returns CDR1 MDHEN and CDR2 SYDVKM. In DNA form, the CDR3 reads TGTGCCAGCCAGCCAACCGGGACAGGGAGCTCCTACGAGCAGTACTTC. It encodes CASQPTGTGSSYEQYF.

The chain recombines TRBV5-1 with TRBJ2-1; 8 positions match TRBD2. Germline loops: CDR1 SGHRS, CDR2 YFSETQ. J lost 10 bases, V lost 4 bases, and 10 bases had no gene match. This CDR3 is built from 14 residues. The CDR3 coding sequence is TGCGCCAGCAGCCCGCGGGTTAGCGGGGCCGAGCAGTTCTTC. This translates into CASSPRVSGAEQFF.

Concerning this clone itself: Other DNA sequences within the sample encode an identical CDR3. The J gene is TRBJ2-7, the V gene TRBV7-9; D might be TRBD1 or TRBD2, each matching 5 bases. Looked up from germline, CDR1 is SEHNR and CDR2 is FQNEAQ (reference sequence). The CDR3 has 14 amino acids. V lost 5 bases and J lost 0, with 11 bases in between. CDR3 loop: CASSGTASSYEQYF. CDR3 coding DNA: TGTGCCAGCAGCGGGACCGCCAGCTCCTACGAGCAGTACTTC. Full variable domain (missing parts from reference TRBV7-9 and TRBJ2-7): DTGVSQNPRHKITKRGQNVTFRCDPISEHNRLYWYRQTLGQGPEFLTYFQNEAQLEKSRLLSDRFSAERPKGSFSTLEIQRTEQGDSAMYLCASSGTASSYEQYFGPGTRLTVT.

The chain combines TRBV5-4 with TRBJ2-3; 8 bases map to TRBD1. The V and J ends lost 4 bases and 5 bases, in that order; junction bases with no gene match: 12. Germline assignment: CDR1 SGHNT and CDR2 YYREEE (reference sequence). This CDR3 has 16 residues. CDR3 in amino acids: CASSATSGGAGDTQYF. The CDR3 nucleotides read TGTGCCAGCAGCGCCACTTCAGGGGGCGCGGGAGATACGCAGTATTTT.

This clone was seen more than once but under ten times. The V gene is TRBV30, the J gene TRBJ1-1; possibly TRBD1 for D (5 bases). The CDR3 spans 12 residues. Germline V gene data show CDR1 as GTSNPN and CDR2 as SVGIG (reference sequence). Trimming pared 2 bases from V and 9 bases from J, leaving 13 bases between. The CDR3 loop is CAWSWTSKQAFF. CDR3 sequence (DNA): TGTGCCTGGAGTTGGACATCAAAACAAGCTTTCTTT.

The chain links TRBV28 to TRBJ2-5; possibly TRBD1 for D (5 bases). The CDR3 sequence is 14 residues long. The germline V gene has CDR1 MDHEN and CDR2 SYDVKM. Trimming left V 6 bases short and J 6 bases short, with 17 bases between. CDR3 amino acids: CASSLTRVGKTQYF. The CDR3 DNA sequence: TGTGCCAGCAGCCTCACCAGGGTTGGAAAGACCCAGTACTTC.

This clone was found many times. The same CDR3 also results from other DNA sequences found in this sample. The genes are TRBV15 and TRBJ2-6, with D perhaps matching TRBD1 (6 bases). The CDR3 is 17 amino acids. V was clipped by 0 bases and J by 1 base, with 10 bases between them. CDR1 is LNHNV and CDR2 is YYDKDF in the germline V gene (reference sequence). In nucleotides, the CDR3 is TGTGCCACCAGCAGAGAAGGGCAGGGGTCTGGGGCCAACGTCCTGACTTTC. This gives the protein CATSREGQGSGANVLTF.

This chain joins TRBV5-1 and TRBJ1-3; TRBD1 might be the D (6 bases). Trimming pared 1 base from V and 2 bases from J, leaving 7 bases between. Germline CDR1 is SGHRS and CDR2 is YFSETQ. The CDR3 has 14 residues. This CDR3 reads CASSLTGPGNTIYF. CDR3 nucleotide sequence: TGCGCCAGCAGCTTGACAGGGCCTGGAAACACCATATATTTT. The variable domain in full, with the rest retrieved from reference TRBV5-1 and TRBJ1-3, is KAGVTQTPRYLIKTRGQQVTLSCSPISGHRSVSWYQQTPGQGLQFLFEYFSETQRNKGNFPGRFSGRQFSNSRSEMNVSTLELGDSALYLCASSLTGPGNTIYFGEGSWLTVV.

About this clone itself: This CDR3 is also generated by other DNA sequences in the sample. The CDR3: CASSLKMNTEAFF. The CDR3 DNA follows: TGCGCCAGCAGCCTCAAAATGAACACTGAAGCTTTCTTT. The gene calls are TRBV4-3 and TRBJ1-1; D call uncertain. The CDR3 spans 13 residues. Germline V gene sequence: CDR1 LGHNA, CDR2 YSLEER. The V gene lost 4 bases and the J gene lost 0 bases, with 6 bases spanning the gap.

The chain has TRBV18 and TRBJ2-7, with 11 nucleotides matching TRBD1. V was pared by 2 bases and J by 1 base, with 1 base of the junction left unmatched. CDR1 is KGHSH and CDR2 is LQKENI in the germline V gene. CDR3 size: 15 residues. In DNA, the CDR3 is TGTGCCAGCTCACCAGGACAGGGGGCTTCCTACGAGCAGTACTTC. Translating gives CASSPGQGASYEQYF.

The V and J genes are TRBV7-3 and TRBJ2-1; D might be TRBD2 (6 bases). Deletions cut 5 bases from V and 7 bases from J, with 18 bases between. The CDR3 spans 15 residues. CDR1 SGHTA and CDR2 FQGTGA come from the germline V gene. The CDR3 coding sequence is TGTGCCAGCAGCCAGCTCTTGGGGGGTAAGAATGAGCAGTTCTTC. Translated: CASSQLLGGKNEQFF.

The chain has TRBV5-1 and TRBJ1-2, with D hard to call. Trimming took off 0 bases at V and 0 bases at J, with 3 bases between the two ends. CDR1 and CDR2 (germline): SGHRS, YFSETQ. The CDR3 has 13 residues. In nucleotides, the CDR3 is TGCGCCAGCAGCTTGGACGCTAACTATGGCTACACCTTC. Protein sequence: CASSLDANYGYTF.

The gene calls are TRBV5-1 and TRBJ2-7; 11 positions agree with TRBD2. This CDR3 comprises 17 residues. The V segment lost 0 bases and the J segment 4 bases; nucleotides outside the gene matches: 9. The germline CDR1 and CDR2 sequences are SGHRS and YFSETQ. CDR3 region: CASSLAVAGGPRYEQYF. CDR3 bases: TGCGCCAGCAGCTTGGCTGTAGCGGGAGGGCCTAGGTACGAGCAGTACTTC.

The sample holds one count of this clone. The chain has TRBV5-5 and TRBJ2-4; D unclear. The CDR3 covers 14 residues. The V end was cut by 0 bases, the J end by 6 bases, with 10 bases between. Germline CDR1 and CDR2: SGHKS and YYEKEE (reference sequence). The CDR3 reads CASSLGSPLNIQYF. CDR3 DNA sequence: TGTGCCAGCAGCTTGGGGTCCCCCTTAAACATTCAGTACTTC.

This chain uses TRBV7-2 with TRBJ2-1, with 9 bases fitting TRBD1. The CDR3 is made up of 13 amino acids. With 5 bases clipped from V and 10 bases from J, the junction kept 6 bases outside the gene matches. CDR1 and CDR2 from the germline V gene are SGHTA and FQGNSA. CDR3 in amino acids: CASSLTGGREQFF. The DNA of the CDR3 is TGTGCCAGCAGCCTAACAGGGGGCCGCGAGCAGTTCTTC.

The chain recombines TRBV5-1 with TRBJ1-1; TRBD1 matches 7 bases. Germline V gives CDR1 SGHRS, CDR2 YFSETQ. With 4 bases clipped from V and 1 base from J, the junction kept 7 bases outside the gene matches. This CDR3 has 15 residues. CDR3 loop: CASSTGTATNTEAFF. The DNA of the CDR3 is TGCGCCAGCAGCACAGGGACAGCAACGAACACTGAAGCTTTCTTT.